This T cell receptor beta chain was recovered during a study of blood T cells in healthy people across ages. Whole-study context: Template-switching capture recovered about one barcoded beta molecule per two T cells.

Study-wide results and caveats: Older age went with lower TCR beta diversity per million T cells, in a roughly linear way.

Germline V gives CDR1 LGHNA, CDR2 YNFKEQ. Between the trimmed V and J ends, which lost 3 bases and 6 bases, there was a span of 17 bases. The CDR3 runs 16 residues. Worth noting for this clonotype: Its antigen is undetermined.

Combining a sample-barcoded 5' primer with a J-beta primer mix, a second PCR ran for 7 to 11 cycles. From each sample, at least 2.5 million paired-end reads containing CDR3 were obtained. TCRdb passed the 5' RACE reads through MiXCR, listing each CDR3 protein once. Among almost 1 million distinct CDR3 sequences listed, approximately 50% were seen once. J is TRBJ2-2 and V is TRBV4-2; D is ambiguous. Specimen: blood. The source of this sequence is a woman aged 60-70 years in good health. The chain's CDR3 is CASSQYQSLTSGELFF. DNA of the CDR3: TGTGCCAGCAGCCAGTACCAAAGTTTGACCTCCGGGGAGCTGTTTTTT.